Each of the 21 T cell receptor beta chains below was sequenced from the same sample in a study of neoadjuvant anti-PD-1 for oral cavity cancer. Produced via immunoSEQ multiplex PCR; TCRdb's table is partial and in-frame only. Of some 61,000 clones listed, roughly 85% are singletons. Time point in this sample: after neoadjuvant nivolumab, at surgical resection. The source was PBMCs, collected after nivolumab (anti-PD-1) treatment. The receptors here all came from a person aged 35 to 85 with oral cavity squamous cell carcinoma.

This clone was seen a handful of times. The rearrangement joins TRBV6-1 to TRBJ1-5; no firm D call. Trimming shortened V by 4 bases and J by 4 bases, and 2 bases separated the two germline ends. The germline V gene has CDR1 MNHNS and CDR2 SASEGT. The length of the CDR3 is 11 residues. The CDR3 loop reads CASSVNQPQHF. CDR3 sequence (DNA): TGTGCCAGCAGTGTGAATCAGCCCCAGCATTTT.

Only a few counts were recorded for this clone. The CDR3 protein is CATSRRQGDGYTF. The CDR3 nucleotides are TGTGCCACCAGCAGAAGACAGGGGGACGGCTACACCTTC. The rearrangement joins TRBV15 to TRBJ1-2, with TRBD1 matching 9 bases. CDR3 length: 13 residues. V trimming: 2 bases; J trimming: 8 bases; junction bases outside the gene matches: 3. CDR1 and CDR2 from the germline V gene are LNHNV and YYDKDF (reference sequence). The whole variable domain, filled in from reference TRBV15 and TRBJ1-2, reads DAMVIQNPRYQVTQFGKPVTLSCSQTLNHNVMYWYQQKSSQAPKLLFHYYDKDFNNEADTPDNFQSRRPNTSFCFLDIRSPGLGDTAMYLCATSRRQGDGYTFGSGTRLTVV.

This rearrangement joins TRBV6-4 to TRBJ2-3, with TRBD1 as a possible D gene (5 bases). Germline CDR1 is MRHNA and CDR2 is SNTAGT. The CDR3 runs 14 residues. With 2 bases removed from V and 3 bases from J, the gap between germline ends came to 9 bases. The CDR3 nucleotides are TGTGCCAGCAGTGACGGACATCGGACAGATACGCAGTATTTT. It translates to CASSDGHRTDTQYF.

This chain connects TRBV4-2 to TRBJ2-3; 12 nucleotides align to TRBD2. This CDR3 is built from 15 residues. CDR1 and CDR2 (germline): LGHNA, YNFKEQ. V gave up 6 bases and J gave up 3 bases; unmatched junction bases: 4. Written as DNA, the CDR3 is TGTGCCAGCAGGTCGACTAGCGGGAGTACAGATACGCAGTATTTT. Its translation is CASRSTSGSTDTQYF.

The V and J genes are TRBV7-9 and TRBJ2-7, with D perhaps matching TRBD1 (6 bases). Germline CDR1 reads SEHNR; CDR2 reads FQNEAQ (reference sequence). CDR3 length: 16 residues. V was trimmed by 3 bases and J by 1 base, leaving 16 bases between them. The CDR3 DNA reads as TGTGCCAGCAGCTTTTTTTTGACAGGAGGATCCTACGAGCAGTACTTC. This encodes CASSFFLTGGSYEQYF.

This clone is classed as large (0.1 to 1%). V gene TRBV28 combines with J gene TRBJ2-5, with TRBD2 identical over 10 bases. CDR1 and CDR2 from the germline V gene are MDHEN and SYDVKM. CDR3 length: 16 residues. Trimming cost V 7 bases and J 7 bases; bases outside gene matches: 15. CDR3 sequence: CASTLGAASGSRTQYF. The CDR3 coding sequence is TGTGCCAGCACCCTGGGGGCGGCTAGCGGGAGTAGGACCCAGTACTTC.

J is TRBJ2-7 and V is TRBV29-1; 7 nucleotides agree with TRBD1. V shed 7 bases, J shed 1 base, and the junction held 4 bases outside the gene matches. There are 12 residues in the CDR3. From germline, CDR1 is SQVTM and CDR2 ANQGSEA. CDR3 DNA: TGCAGCGCCCAGGGACAGTCCTACGAGCAGTACTTC. Translating gives CSAQGQSYEQYF.

The rearrangement links TRBV7-2 to TRBJ2-1; the match to TRBD1 covers 8 bases. V shed 4 bases, J shed 5 bases, and the junction held 13 bases outside the gene matches. CDR3 length equals 17 residues. CDR1 is SGHTA, CDR2 FQGNSA, per germline. CDR3 bases: TGTGCCAGCAGCTCCATCTTGACAGGGGCCAGCAACAATGAGCAGTTCTTC. Protein product: CASSSILTGASNNEQFF.

The chain is built from TRBV6-5 and TRBJ2-7; D not certain. From germline, CDR1 is MNHEY and CDR2 SVGAGI. CDR3 size: 14 residues. The V end was cut by 0 bases, the J end by 0 bases, with 6 bases between. CDR3 sequence (DNA): TGTGCCAGCAGTTACTCGATCCCCTCCTACGAGCAGTACTTC. Translated: CASSYSIPSYEQYF.

This clone was counted once. The gene calls are TRBV30 and TRBJ2-1; D is unresolved. CDR3 length: 15 residues. V was shortened by 5 bases and J by 0 bases, with 14 bases between the two germline ends. Germline loops: CDR1 GTSNPN, CDR2 SVGIG (reference sequence). The CDR3 loop is CAWCYDGSSYNEQFF. CDR3 nucleotides: TGTGCCTGGTGCTACGACGGTAGCTCCTACAATGAGCAGTTCTTC. The entire variable domain, with the rest obtained from reference TRBV30 and TRBJ2-1, is as follows: SQTIHQWPATLVQPVGSPLSLECTVEGTSNPNLYWYRQAAGRGLQLLFYSVGIGQISSEVPQNLSASRPQDRQFILSSKKLLLSDSGFYLCAWCYDGSSYNEQFFGPGTRLTVL.

CDR3 protein: CSVGGSTDTQYF. As DNA, the CDR3 is TGCAGCGTTGGGGGGAGCACAGATACGCAGTATTTT. The V call is TRBV29-1, the J call TRBJ2-3; either TRBD1 or TRBD2 may supply D (5 bases each). There are 12 residues in the CDR3. CDR1 is SQVTM, CDR2 ANQGSEA, per germline. Trimming removed 4 bases at V and 0 bases at J, with 5 bases between.

This chain joins TRBV27 and TRBJ2-5, with a possible D match to TRBD1 (5 bases). CDR1 is MNHEY, CDR2 SMNVEV, per germline (reference sequence). V was cut by 2 bases and J by 5 bases, with 15 bases left in between. This CDR3 region has 15 residues. CDR3 region: CASSLNRNAPETQYF. The CDR3 bases are TGTGCCAGCAGTTTAAACAGGAACGCCCCGGAGACCCAGTACTTC.

V and J are TRBV5-6 and TRBJ2-5; 7 positions agree with TRBD1. J was trimmed by 1 base and V by 2 bases; bases with no gene match: 2. Germline assignment: CDR1 SGHDT and CDR2 YYEEEE. The CDR3 has 14 amino acids. The DNA for the CDR3 is TGTGCCAGCAGCTTTAGGACAGGCCAAGAGACCCAGTACTTC. This translates into CASSFRTGQETQYF.

This clone came up once. This rearrangement joins TRBV29-1 to TRBJ1-5; perhaps TRBD1 as D (5 bases). CDR3 length: 12 amino acids. The germline gives CDR1 SQVTM, CDR2 ANQGSEA. The ends were cut back, 4 bases at V and 7 bases at J, with 11 bases in the middle. The CDR3 reads CSVGGGGQPQHF. The CDR3 DNA reads as TGCAGCGTTGGGGGGGGTGGGCAGCCCCAGCATTTT.

This clone was detected only once. V usage is TRBV7-8 and J usage is TRBJ1-5; D call uncertain. Germline assignment: CDR1 SGHVS and CDR2 FQNEAQ. The V gene lost 1 base and the J gene lost 9 bases, with 19 bases spanning the gap. CDR3 size: 16 residues. The DNA for the CDR3 is TGTGCCAGCAGCTTAGTCCCGGATTCTAGTCCTAGGCCCCAGCATTTT. Protein sequence: CASSLVPDSSPRPQHF.

The chain combines TRBV4-1 with TRBJ2-2; D unclear. Germline V gives CDR1 MGHRA, CDR2 YSYEKL. V was pared by 2 bases and J by 1 base, with 8 bases between. The CDR3 has 15 residues. CDR3 amino acids: CASSQTDVNTGELFF. DNA of the CDR3: TGCGCCAGCAGCCAAACAGATGTGAACACCGGGGAGCTGTTTTTT.

The chain couples TRBV6-4 to TRBJ1-2, with D hard to call. The V gene's germline CDR1 is MRHNA and CDR2 SNTAGT. The CDR3 consists of 13 residues. Trimming removed 2 bases at V and 4 bases at J, with 8 bases between. The CDR3 nucleotides are TGTGCCAGCAGTGACGCGGTGGGCTATGGCTACACCTTC. It codes for CASSDAVGYGYTF.

The count of this clone is one. The chain carries TRBV2 and TRBJ1-5; D remains unclear. The germline V gene encodes CDR1 SNHLY and CDR2 FYNNEI. V was trimmed by 4 bases and J by 5 bases, leaving 6 bases between them. The CDR3 consists of 12 residues. The CDR3 is CASSGWDQPQHF. The CDR3 bases are TGTGCCAGCAGTGGGTGGGATCAGCCCCAGCATTTT.

The chain is built from TRBV5-1 and TRBJ2-3; tentatively, D is TRBD1 (6 bases). Germline CDR1 and CDR2: SGHRS and YFSETQ. CDR3 length equals 15 residues. Trimming cost V 2 bases and J 0 bases, with 10 bases left between them. The DNA for the CDR3 is TGCGCCAGCAGCTTAACAGGGTCTAGCACAGATACGCAGTATTTT. It translates to CASSLTGSSTDTQYF.

With respect to this clone: At one of its ends the junction is not consistent with the germline gene, which may arise from a read error. The chain carries TRBV7-9 and TRBJ2-7; TRBD1 matches 8 bases. Germline V gene sequence: CDR1 SEHNR, CDR2 FQNEAQ (reference sequence). The CDR3 has 12 amino acids. CDR3 sequence (DNA): TGTGCCAGCAGTAATCAGGCGGACAGGGAGTTCTTC. Its translation is CASSNQADREFF.

J is TRBJ1-2 and V is TRBV6-6; D uncertain. Trimming stripped 5 bases from V and 1 base from J, with 11 bases between. The CDR3 runs to 14 residues. CDR1 and CDR2 from the germline V gene are MNHNY and SVGAGI (reference sequence). The CDR3 is CASSRAPNNYGYTF. The CDR3 DNA reads as TGTGCCAGCAGTAGGGCACCCAATAACTATGGCTACACCTTC.